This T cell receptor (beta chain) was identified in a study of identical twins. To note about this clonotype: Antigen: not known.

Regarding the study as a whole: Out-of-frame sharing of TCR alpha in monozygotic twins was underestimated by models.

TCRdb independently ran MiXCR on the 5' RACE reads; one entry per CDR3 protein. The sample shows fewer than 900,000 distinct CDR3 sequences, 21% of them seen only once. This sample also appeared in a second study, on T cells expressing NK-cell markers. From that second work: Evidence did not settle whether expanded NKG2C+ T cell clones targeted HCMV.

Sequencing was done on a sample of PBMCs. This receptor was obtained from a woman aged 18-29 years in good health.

DNA for the CDR3: TGTGCCATCAGTGAGCTAAAGACCCAGTACTTC. It encodes CAISELKTQYF. The chain carries TRBV10-3 and TRBJ2-5; D unresolved. Germline V lookup: CDR1 ENHRY, CDR2 SYGVKD. Trimming left V 2 bases short and J 6 bases short, with 4 bases between. CDR3 size: 11 residues.